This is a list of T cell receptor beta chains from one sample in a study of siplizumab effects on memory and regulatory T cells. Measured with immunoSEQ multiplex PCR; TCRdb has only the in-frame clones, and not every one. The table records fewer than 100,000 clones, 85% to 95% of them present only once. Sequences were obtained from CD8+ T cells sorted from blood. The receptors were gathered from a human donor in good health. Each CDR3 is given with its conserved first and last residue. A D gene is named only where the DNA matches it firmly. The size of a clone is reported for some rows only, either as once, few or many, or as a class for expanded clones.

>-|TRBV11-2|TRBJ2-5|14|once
CASSPAATRETQYF
TGTGCCAGCAGCCCCGCCGCTACCCGGGAGACCCAGTACTTC
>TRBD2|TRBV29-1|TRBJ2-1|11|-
CSVDRGGRQFF
TGCAGCGTTGATCGGGGGGGGCGGCAGTTCTTC
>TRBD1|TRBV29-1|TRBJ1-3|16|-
CSVRLDQGQGGNTIYF
TGCAGCGTTCGATTAGATCAAGGACAGGGTGGAAACACCATATATTTT
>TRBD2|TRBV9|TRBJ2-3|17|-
CASSVTSGRAGVNTQYF
TGTGCCAGCAGCGTAACCAGCGGGAGGGCCGGAGTTAATACGCAGTATTTT
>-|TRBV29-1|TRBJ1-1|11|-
CSVKGNTEAFF
TGCAGCGTTAAGGGGAACACTGAAGCTTTCTTT
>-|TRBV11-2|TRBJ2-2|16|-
CASSLANKRPAGELFF
TGTGCCAGCAGCTTAGCGAATAAAAGGCCGGCCGGGGAGCTGTTTTTT
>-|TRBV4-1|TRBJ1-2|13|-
CASSQDQGWGYTF
TGCGCCAGCAGCCAAGATCAAGGTTGGGGCTACACCTTC
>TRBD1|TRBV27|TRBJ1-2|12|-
CASSPRGQGYTF
TGTGCCAGCAGTCCGAGGGGGCAAGGCTACACCTTC
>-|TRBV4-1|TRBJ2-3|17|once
CASSQGRTGWITDTQYF
TGCGCCAGCAGCCAAGGCAGGACGGGATGGATCACAGATACGCAGTATTTT
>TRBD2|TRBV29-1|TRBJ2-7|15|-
CSAASGLAGVYEQYF
TGCAGCGCCGCGTCGGGACTAGCGGGAGTGTACGAGCAGTACTTC
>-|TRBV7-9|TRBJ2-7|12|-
CASSTNSYEQYF
TGTGCCAGCAGCACCAATTCCTACGAGCAGTACTTC
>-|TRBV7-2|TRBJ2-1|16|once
CASSLMASVSYNEQFF
TGTGCCAGCAGCTTAATGGCTAGCGTATCCTACAATGAGCAGTTCTTC
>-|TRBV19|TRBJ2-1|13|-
CASTSLLGHEQFF
TGTGCCAGTACGTCCCTGCTCGGCCATGAGCAGTTCTTC
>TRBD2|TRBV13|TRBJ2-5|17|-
CASSPTGTSGSKETQYF
TGTGCCAGCAGCCCTACCGGGACTAGCGGGAGTAAAGAGACCCAGTACTTC
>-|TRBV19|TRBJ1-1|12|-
CASSYRGTEAFF
TGTGCCAGTAGTTACCGGGGCACTGAAGCTTTCTTT
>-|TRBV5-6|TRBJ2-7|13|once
CASSLRQSYEQYF
TGTGCCAGCAGCTTGAGGCAGTCCTACGAGCAGTACTTC
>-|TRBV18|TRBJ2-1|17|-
CASSPIQVADSYNEQFF
TGTGCCAGCTCACCCATTCAGGTAGCGGACTCCTACAATGAGCAGTTCTTC
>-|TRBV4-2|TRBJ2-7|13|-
CASSQGLSYEQYF
TGTGCCAGCAGCCAAGGTCTCTCCTACGAGCAGTACTTC
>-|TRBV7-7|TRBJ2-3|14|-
CASSLGGNTDTQYF
TGTGCTAGCAGCTTAGGGGGTAACACAGATACGCAGTATTTT
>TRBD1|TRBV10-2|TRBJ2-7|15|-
CASRTRQGRPYEQYF
TGCGCCAGCAGAACGAGACAGGGCCGCCCCTACGAGCAGTACTTC
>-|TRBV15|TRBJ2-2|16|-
CATSREWTANTGELFF
TGTGCCACCAGCAGAGAGTGGACAGCGAACACCGGGGAGCTGTTTTTT
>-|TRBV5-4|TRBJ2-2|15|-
CASSLAPLNTGELFF
TGTGCCAGCAGCTTGGCCCCATTGAACACCGGGGAGCTGTTTTTT
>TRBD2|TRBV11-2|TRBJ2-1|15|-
CASSLGERGLGEQFF
TGTGCCAGCAGCTTAGGGGAGCGGGGTCTCGGTGAGCAGTTCTTC
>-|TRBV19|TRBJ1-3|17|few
CASSIFAAMSSGNTIYF
TGTGCCAGTAGTATTTTTGCAGCGATGAGCTCTGGAAACACCATATATTTT